The present T cell receptor (beta chain) was sequenced within a study of CD8 T cells in Susac syndrome. This clonotype has only one observation. The germline CDR1 and CDR2 sequences are SNHLY and FYNNEI. This CDR3 has 14 residues. V lost 2 bases, J lost 6 bases, and 11 bases lay in between. RNA amounts of about 0.5 to 1 ug underwent reverse transcription with random hexamers. TCRdb used MiXCR to reprocess the immunoSEQ multiplex PCR reads, holding one entry per CDR3 protein. Seen here are around 160,000 distinct CDR3 sequences, around 95% observed once, and the top ten hold more than 0.12%. The chain couples TRBV2 to TRBJ1-5; D is unresolved. Material: CD4+ T cells from PBMCs. This TCR came from a human donor in good health. The DNA for the CDR3 is TGTGCCAGCAGTGAAAGGACGGTGATTCAGCCCCAGCATTTT. It is translated as CASSERTVIQPQHF.